This passage covers 8 T cell receptor beta chains from one sample sequenced in a study of blood T cell repertoires in COVID-19. Repertoires were generated with immunoSEQ multiplex PCR, while TCRdb's copy carries only in-frame clones and drops some. The data show nearly 25,000 clones, roughly nine tenths seen once. What was sequenced was peripheral blood. These receptors originate from a man in his 70s with acute or convalescent COVID-19.

The J gene is TRBJ2-3, the V gene TRBV24-1; tentative D call: TRBD2 (5 bases). The CDR3 length is 14 residues. With 5 bases removed from V and 3 bases from J, the gap between germline ends came to 11 bases. The germline V gene has CDR1 KGHDR and CDR2 SFDVKD. The CDR3 loop is CATSGERVTDTQYF. The DNA for the CDR3 is TGTGCCACCAGTGGGGAGCGAGTTACAGATACGCAGTATTTT.

The chain combines TRBV27 with TRBJ2-7; tentatively, D is TRBD2 (6 bases). This CDR3 is built from 16 residues. V was shortened by 5 bases and J by 2 bases, with 19 bases between the two germline ends. CDR1 and CDR2 (germline): MNHEY, SMNVEV (reference sequence). The CDR3 DNA reads as TGTGCCAGCAGTCCCTGGGCAGGGCGGGACCCCTACGAGCAGTACTTC. Translating gives CASSPWAGRDPYEQYF.

This rearrangement joins TRBV21-1 to TRBJ2-1; TRBD1, as called in the table, went unchecked against the DNA. TRBV21-1 is a listed pseudogene. The CDR3 runs to 16 residues. CDR3 amino acids: CASSGSGTGFFNEQFF. For the CDR3, the DNA is TGTGCCAGCAGCGGCTCCGGGACAGGGTTCTTCAATGAGCAGTTCTTC.

The rearrangement joins TRBV7-8 to TRBJ1-3; a weak D match, TRBD1 (5 bases). Looked up from germline, CDR1 is SGHVS and CDR2 is FQNEAQ. The V gene lost 4 bases and the J gene lost 6 bases, with 13 bases spanning the gap. The CDR3 covers 14 residues. CDR3 amino acids: CASSSPGLQNTIYF. CDR3 nucleotide sequence: TGTGCCAGCAGCTCGCCGGGACTCCAAAACACCATATATTTT.

The J gene is TRBJ2-6, the V gene TRBV4-2, with a weak D call TRBD2 (5 bases). The germline V and J ends were trimmed by 4 bases and 4 bases, with 11 bases remaining between them. Germline CDR1 LGHNA, CDR2 YNFKEQ. This CDR3 is built from 15 residues. For the CDR3, the DNA is TGTGCCAGCAGCCGCGGAGGCGAGGGGGCCAACGTCCTGACTTTC. This encodes CASSRGGEGANVLTF.

The V call is TRBV13, the J call TRBJ1-2, with 7 bases aligning to TRBD1. V lost 5 bases to trimming and J lost 2 bases; unmatched junction nucleotides: 11. This CDR3 is built from 16 residues. Germline-derived CDR1 and CDR2 are PRHDT and FYEKMQ (reference sequence). This CDR3 reads CASSRPKAGGNYGYTF. In DNA, the CDR3 is TGTGCCAGCAGCCGCCCCAAGGCAGGGGGAAACTATGGCTACACCTTC.

The chain links TRBV6-1 to TRBJ2-5; D ambiguous. The CDR3 loop spans 12 amino acids. CDR1 MNHNS and CDR2 SASEGT come from the germline V gene. With 8 bases removed from V and 5 bases from J, the gap between germline ends came to 12 bases. Here the CDR3 reads CASFSGRETQYF. CDR3 nucleotide sequence: TGTGCCAGCTTTTCGGGTAGGGAGACCCAGTACTTC.

This chain links TRBV3-1 (or the pseudogene TRBV3-2) with TRBJ2-7; 8 bases map to TRBD2. The V gene's germline CDR1 is LGHDT and CDR2 YNNKEL (reference sequence). The CDR3 covers 13 residues. V was clipped by 3 bases and J by 4 bases; unmatched bases: 2. The CDR3 loop is CASSQGLGYEQYF. The CDR3 DNA reads as TGTGCCAGCAGCCAGGGACTAGGGTACGAGCAGTACTTC.